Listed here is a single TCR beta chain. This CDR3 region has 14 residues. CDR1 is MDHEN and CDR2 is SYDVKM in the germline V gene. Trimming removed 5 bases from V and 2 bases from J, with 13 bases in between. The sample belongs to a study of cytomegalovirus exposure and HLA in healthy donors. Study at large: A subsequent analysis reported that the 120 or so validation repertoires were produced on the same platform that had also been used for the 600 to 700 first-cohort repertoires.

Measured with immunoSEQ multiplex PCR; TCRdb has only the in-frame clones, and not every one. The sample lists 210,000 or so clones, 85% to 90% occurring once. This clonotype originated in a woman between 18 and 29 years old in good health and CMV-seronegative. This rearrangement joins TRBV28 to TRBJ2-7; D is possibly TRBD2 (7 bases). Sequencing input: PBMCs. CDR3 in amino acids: CASSPGGGAYEQYF. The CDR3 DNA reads TGTGCCAGCAGTCCCGGAGGGGGGGCCTACGAGCAGTACTTC.